Listed below are T cell receptor beta chains from one sample, sequenced in a study of blood T cell repertoires in COVID-19. Clones were sequenced by immunoSEQ multiplex PCR, and TCRdb holds only the in-frame ones, with some missing. The data show some 210,000 clones, 80% to 90% seen once. What was sequenced was peripheral blood. The source is a human donor in a cohort sampled during active COVID-19. CDR3s include the opening cysteine and the closing phenylalanine or tryptophan. Each record gives: J gene, V gene, D gene, clone size, CDR3 protein, CDR3 DNA. A D gene is named only where the DNA matches it firmly. A clone size is listed for some rows: how often the clone was seen (once, few, many), or a class if it is expanded.

>TRBJ1-6|TRBV7-2|.|.
CASSESLDSPLHF
TGTGCCAGCAGTGAGTCATTAGATTCACCCCTCCACTTT
>TRBJ1-3|TRBV7-2|.|.
CASSLAPQNSGNTIYF
TGTGCCAGCAGCTTAGCGCCACAAAACTCTGGAAACACCATATATTTT
>TRBJ1-5|TRBV30|.|.
CAWSVAQTNQPQHF
TGTGCCTGGAGTGTAGCACAGACCAATCAGCCCCAGCATTTT
>TRBJ2-5|TRBV10-2|TRBD1|.
CASRQGQETQYF
TGCGCCAGCCGACAGGGTCAAGAGACCCAGTACTTC
>TRBJ2-7|TRBV6-5|.|.
CASSYSGQGSYEQYF
TGTGCCAGCAGTTACTCGGGGCAGGGTTCCTACGAGCAGTACTTC
>TRBJ1-2|TRBV28|TRBD1|.
CASSLVTGGNYGYTF
TGTGCCAGCAGTTTAGTGACAGGGGGTAACTATGGCTACACCTTC
>TRBJ1-5|TRBV3-1/TRBV3-2|.|.
CASSQDLAAGNQPQHF
TGTGCCAGCAGCCAAGATCTTGCGGCAGGCAATCAGCCCCAGCATTTT
>TRBJ2-3|TRBV5-5|TRBD1|.
CASSSQTGGKDTQYF
TGTGCCAGCAGCTCACAGACAGGGGGCAAAGATACGCAGTATTTT
>TRBJ2-1|TRBV6-6|.|.
CASSFSGSVNEQFF
TGTGCCAGCAGTTTCTCGGGGAGCGTCAATGAGCAGTTCTTC
>TRBJ1-2|TRBV2|.|.
CASKADSDGYTF
TGTGCCAGCAAGGCCGACTCCGATGGCTACACCTTC
>TRBJ1-1|TRBV10-1|.|.
CASSESGAGEAFF
TGCGCCAGCAGTGAGTCAGGGGCAGGGGAAGCTTTCTTT
>TRBJ2-1|TRBV2|.|.
CASRHGQGTYNEQFF
TGTGCCAGCAGGCATGGGCAGGGTACCTACAATGAGCAGTTCTTC
>TRBJ2-2|TRBV18|.|.
CASRITISNTGELFF
TGTGCCAGTCGAATCACAATTTCCAACACCGGGGAGCTGTTTTTT
>TRBJ1-4|TRBV5-1|.|.
CASSLGGATNEKLFF
TGCGCCAGCAGCTTAGGGGGAGCCACTAATGAAAAACTGTTTTTT
>TRBJ1-5|TRBV27|.|.
CASSLGHNQPQHF
TGTGCCAGCAGTTTGGGGCACAATCAGCCCCAGCATTTT
>TRBJ2-1|TRBV7-9|TRBD2|.
CASSRYTSGVYDEQFF
TGTGCCAGCAGCCGATATACTAGCGGGGTCTATGATGAGCAGTTCTTC
>TRBJ1-2|TRBV11-2|TRBD1|.
CASSLDLRGLGYTF
TGTGCCAGCAGCTTAGACCTAAGGGGGCTTGGCTACACCTTC
>TRBJ1-1|TRBV7-7|.|few
CASSPLIGGELNTEAFF
TGTGCCAGCAGCCCCCTTATTGGTGGGGAGTTGAACACTGAAGCTTTCTTT
>TRBJ2-3|TRBV2|.|.
CASSGGHTTQYF
TGTGCCAGCAGTGGGGGACACACAACGCAGTATTTT
>TRBJ2-5|TRBV6-6|.|.
CASNAGSQETQYF
TGTGCCAGCAATGCGGGAAGTCAAGAGACCCAGTACTTC
>TRBJ1-3|TRBV7-9|.|.
CASSPTQVGSGNTIYF
TGTGCCAGCAGCCCAACCCAAGTCGGTTCTGGAAACACCATATATTTT
>TRBJ2-1|TRBV7-3|TRBD2|.
CASSSQGLALNEQFF
TGTGCCAGCAGCTCCCAGGGACTAGCGCTCAATGAGCAGTTCTTC
>TRBJ2-5|TRBV5-1|TRBD1|few
CASSFGTAKETQYF
TGCGCCAGCAGCTTCGGGACAGCGAAAGAGACCCAGTACTTC
>TRBJ2-5|TRBV4-1|.|.
CASSQAGQPETQYF
TGCGCCAGCAGCCAAGCCGGACAACCCGAGACCCAGTACTTC
>TRBJ1-2|TRBV7-9|TRBD1|.
CASSLPGQGFGYTF
TGTGCCAGCAGCCTACCGGGACAGGGATTTGGCTACACCTTC
>TRBJ1-4|TRBV19|.|.
CASSIQTNEKLFF
TGTGCCAGTAGCATACAGACTAATGAAAAACTGTTTTTT
>TRBJ1-5|TRBV11-2|.|once
CASSSGVGDQPQHF
TGTGCCAGCAGTTCAGGGGTGGGGGATCAGCCCCAGCATTTT
>TRBJ2-1|TRBV2|TRBD2|.
CASRRLAGGPSEQFF
TGTGCCAGCAGGCGACTAGCGGGAGGGCCCTCTGAGCAGTTCTTC
>TRBJ2-3|TRBV6-4|.|once
CASSSYVGGTQYF
TGTGCCAGCAGCTCCTACGTCGGCGGTACGCAGTATTTT
>TRBJ2-1|TRBV5-1|.|.
CASSLRTGRDEQFF
TGCGCCAGCAGCTTGCGGACAGGGAGGGATGAGCAGTTCTTC
>TRBJ2-3|TRBV2|TRBD2|.
CASRLLAGGTDTQYF
TGTGCCAGCAGGCTACTAGCGGGGGGCACAGATACGCAGTATTTT
>TRBJ2-7|TRBV19|TRBD1|.
CASSSRDSGHEQYF
TGTGCCAGTAGTTCCCGGGACAGTGGCCACGAGCAGTACTTC
>TRBJ2-3|TRBV6-6|TRBD1|.
CASRDKGQSGDTQYF
TGTGCCAGCAGAGATAAGGGACAGTCTGGGGATACGCAGTATTTT
>TRBJ2-7|TRBV19|TRBD2|few
CASSIGPGLHYEQYF
TGTGCCAGTAGTATTGGGCCGGGACTACACTACGAGCAGTACTTC
>TRBJ2-7|TRBV5-1|.|.
CASKPTSGFEQYF
TGCGCCAGCAAACCAACCTCGGGGTTCGAGCAGTACTTC
>TRBJ2-1|TRBV7-8|.|.
CASSLDSLNEQFF
TGTGCCAGCAGCTTGGACAGCCTCAATGAGCAGTTCTTC
>TRBJ1-2|TRBV5-1|.|.
CASSLEGRGGYTF
TGCGCCAGCAGCTTGGAAGGGCGGGGTGGCTACACCTTC
>TRBJ1-1|TRBV10-2|TRBD1|.
CASRTGRSGTEAFF
TGCGCCAGCAGGACAGGGCGATCGGGCACTGAAGCTTTCTTT
>TRBJ1-1|TRBV5-1|TRBD1|.
CASSFTGQGVGNTEAFF
TGCGCCAGCAGCTTTACAGGGCAGGGGGTGGGAAACACTGAAGCTTTCTTT
>TRBJ2-2|TRBV5-1|.|.
CASSFGSGTGELFF
TGCGCCAGCAGCTTCGGGAGCGGCACCGGGGAGCTGTTTTTT
>TRBJ1-2|TRBV29-1|TRBD1|.
CSARQGALGYTF
TGCAGCGCCCGACAGGGGGCACTTGGCTACACCTTC
>TRBJ2-2|TRBV11-3|.|.
CASSYRRTGELFF
TGTGCCAGCAGCTACAGGCGCACCGGGGAGCTGTTTTTT
>TRBJ2-7|TRBV3-1/TRBV3-2|TRBD2|.
CASSQSLAGLREQYF
TGTGCCAGCAGCCAATCCCTAGCGGGATTGAGGGAGCAGTACTTC
>TRBJ2-1|TRBV4-2|TRBD2|.
CASSQGSGSRNEQFF
TGTGCCAGCAGCCAAGGTAGCGGGAGTAGAAATGAGCAGTTCTTC
>TRBJ2-4|TRBV5-1|.|.
CASSLTENIQYF
TGCGCCAGCAGCTTAACGGAAAACATTCAGTACTTC
>TRBJ1-6|TRBV14|.|.
CASSARTDFNSPLHF
TGTGCCAGCAGCGCCAGGACAGACTTTAATTCACCCCTCCACTTT
>TRBJ1-1|TRBV21-1|.|.
CASTSSGTANTEAFF
TGTGCCAGTACCTCCTCCGGGACAGCGAACACTGAAGCTTTCTTT
>TRBJ2-2|TRBV15|TRBD1|.
CATSRAPQGAVLSGELFF
TGTGCCACCAGCAGAGCCCCACAGGGGGCGGTTCTCTCGGGGGAGCTGTTTTTT
>TRBJ1-1|TRBV3-1/TRBV3-2|TRBD1|.
CASRLGTAWMNTEAFF
TGTGCCAGCAGGTTGGGGACAGCTTGGATGAACACTGAAGCTTTCTTT
>TRBJ2-3|TRBV14|.|.
CASSRGLDTQYF
TGTGCCAGCAGCCGAGGATTAGATACGCAGTATTTT
>TRBJ2-1|TRBV7-9|.|.
CASSLGRVLNEQFF
TGTGCCAGCAGCTTAGGTCGGGTGTTGAATGAGCAGTTCTTC
>TRBJ1-4|TRBV5-1|.|.
CASRIATNEKLFF
TGCGCCAGCCGAATAGCAACTAATGAAAAACTGTTTTTT
>TRBJ1-2|TRBV5-1|.|.
CASSPGGGGYGYTF
TGCGCCAGCAGCCCGGGCGGGGGGGGCTATGGCTACACCTTC